This T cell receptor beta chain was sequenced for a study of beta chain features in type 1 diabetes. Study conclusions and caveats: TCRB CDR3s were moderately but significantly shorter in Type 1 diabetes patients in all four CD4+ subsets.

The authors sorted CD4+ naive, central memory, regulatory and stem cell-like memory cells via CD45RO/CCR7/CD25/CD127/CD95/CD27. Sorted cells reached over 95% purity in every population. Germline CDR1 SGHTA, CDR2 FQGNSA. Unmatched junction bases numbered 6, after V lost 1 base and J lost 2 bases. This CDR3 comprises 16 residues. Reverse transcription of all isolated RNA meant that expressed TCRB transcripts were sequenced. Each sample of naive, central memory or regulatory T cells had, on average, about 3.6 million reads. Method: immunoSEQ multiplex PCR; TCRdb's copy keeps in-frame clones and lacks some. The sample has about 160,000 clones; approximately 8.1% are singletons. This clone was counted a few times. Its matching antigen is unknown.

This sequence was found in a middle-aged woman with type 1 diabetes. Sequenced material: central memory CD4+ T cells from blood. The rearrangement links TRBV7-2 to TRBJ2-3; 7 bases are shared with TRBD1. The CDR3 nucleotides read TGTGCCAGCAGCTTAGGCGTGACAGGGACCACAGATACGCAGTATTTT. Translating gives CASSLGVTGTTDTQYF.